What follows describes a single TCR beta chain. The antigen is unknown. It was patients with CD8+CD57+ cell expansion by flow cytometry who were chosen for sequencing. Sampling of blood occurred while the patients had still received no therapy. Template material for TCR beta VDJ and CDR3 profiling consisted of genomic DNA. TCRdb processed the reads anew with MiXCR; each CDR3 protein has one entry. The sample has about 150,000 distinct CDR3 sequences; over 50% are singletons. The data belong to a study of CD8+CD57+ T cells in acquired aplastic anemia. Turning to the study itself: The sorted CD4+ and CD8+ cells yielded an average around 3.2 ug of DNA.

Study-wide findings and caveats: Patients versus controls showed no significant CD8+ Simpson's diversity difference. Researchers report that fewer than 30 CD8+ CDR3 sequences appeared in both patients and controls.

The origin of this receptor is a human donor with aplastic anemia. The sequencing input was sorted CD4+, CD8+, or CD8+CD57+ T cells (not recorded which) from PBMCs.

The CDR3 DNA reads TGTGCCAGCAGCCTTATAACGGCCAACGTCCTGACTTTC. Translating it yields CASSLITANVLTF. The chain recombines TRBV7-2 with TRBJ2-6; D ambiguous. Trimming removed 5 bases at V and 6 bases at J, with 8 bases between. The CDR3 has 13 amino acids. CDR1 and CDR2 from the germline V gene are SGHTA and FQGNSA.